The clone carrying this TCR beta chain has ten or more counts. Its antigen is undetermined. Extraction of RNA preceded its reverse transcription into cDNA, which served as the sequencing template. Clones were sequenced by immunoSEQ multiplex PCR, and TCRdb holds only the in-frame ones, with some missing. The profile shows 130,000 to 150,000 clones, 75% to 85% of them singletons. With 2 bases removed from V and 1 base from J, the gap between germline ends came to 8 bases. This CDR3 is built from 14 residues. Looked up from germline, CDR1 is MGHRA and CDR2 is YSYEKL. This entry belongs to a study of CD8+ T cells in alopecia areata. General observations from the study: Administration of tofacitinib significantly diminished scalp clonality and expanded CD8+ clones within the top 100.

The treatment is: oral pan-JAK inhibitor, 5-10 mg twice daily. Obtained from alopecia areata patients were lesional scalp punch biopsies along with peripheral blood. The sample was CD8+ T cells sorted from blood, taken at week 4, from a patient treated with tofacitinib. The receptor was derived from a human donor with alopecia areata. The rearrangement joins TRBV4-1 to TRBJ1-1; D not resolved. The chain's CDR3 is CASSQSGTNTEAFF. The CDR3 DNA sequence: TGCGCCAGCAGCCAATCGGGAACGAACACTGAAGCTTTCTTT.